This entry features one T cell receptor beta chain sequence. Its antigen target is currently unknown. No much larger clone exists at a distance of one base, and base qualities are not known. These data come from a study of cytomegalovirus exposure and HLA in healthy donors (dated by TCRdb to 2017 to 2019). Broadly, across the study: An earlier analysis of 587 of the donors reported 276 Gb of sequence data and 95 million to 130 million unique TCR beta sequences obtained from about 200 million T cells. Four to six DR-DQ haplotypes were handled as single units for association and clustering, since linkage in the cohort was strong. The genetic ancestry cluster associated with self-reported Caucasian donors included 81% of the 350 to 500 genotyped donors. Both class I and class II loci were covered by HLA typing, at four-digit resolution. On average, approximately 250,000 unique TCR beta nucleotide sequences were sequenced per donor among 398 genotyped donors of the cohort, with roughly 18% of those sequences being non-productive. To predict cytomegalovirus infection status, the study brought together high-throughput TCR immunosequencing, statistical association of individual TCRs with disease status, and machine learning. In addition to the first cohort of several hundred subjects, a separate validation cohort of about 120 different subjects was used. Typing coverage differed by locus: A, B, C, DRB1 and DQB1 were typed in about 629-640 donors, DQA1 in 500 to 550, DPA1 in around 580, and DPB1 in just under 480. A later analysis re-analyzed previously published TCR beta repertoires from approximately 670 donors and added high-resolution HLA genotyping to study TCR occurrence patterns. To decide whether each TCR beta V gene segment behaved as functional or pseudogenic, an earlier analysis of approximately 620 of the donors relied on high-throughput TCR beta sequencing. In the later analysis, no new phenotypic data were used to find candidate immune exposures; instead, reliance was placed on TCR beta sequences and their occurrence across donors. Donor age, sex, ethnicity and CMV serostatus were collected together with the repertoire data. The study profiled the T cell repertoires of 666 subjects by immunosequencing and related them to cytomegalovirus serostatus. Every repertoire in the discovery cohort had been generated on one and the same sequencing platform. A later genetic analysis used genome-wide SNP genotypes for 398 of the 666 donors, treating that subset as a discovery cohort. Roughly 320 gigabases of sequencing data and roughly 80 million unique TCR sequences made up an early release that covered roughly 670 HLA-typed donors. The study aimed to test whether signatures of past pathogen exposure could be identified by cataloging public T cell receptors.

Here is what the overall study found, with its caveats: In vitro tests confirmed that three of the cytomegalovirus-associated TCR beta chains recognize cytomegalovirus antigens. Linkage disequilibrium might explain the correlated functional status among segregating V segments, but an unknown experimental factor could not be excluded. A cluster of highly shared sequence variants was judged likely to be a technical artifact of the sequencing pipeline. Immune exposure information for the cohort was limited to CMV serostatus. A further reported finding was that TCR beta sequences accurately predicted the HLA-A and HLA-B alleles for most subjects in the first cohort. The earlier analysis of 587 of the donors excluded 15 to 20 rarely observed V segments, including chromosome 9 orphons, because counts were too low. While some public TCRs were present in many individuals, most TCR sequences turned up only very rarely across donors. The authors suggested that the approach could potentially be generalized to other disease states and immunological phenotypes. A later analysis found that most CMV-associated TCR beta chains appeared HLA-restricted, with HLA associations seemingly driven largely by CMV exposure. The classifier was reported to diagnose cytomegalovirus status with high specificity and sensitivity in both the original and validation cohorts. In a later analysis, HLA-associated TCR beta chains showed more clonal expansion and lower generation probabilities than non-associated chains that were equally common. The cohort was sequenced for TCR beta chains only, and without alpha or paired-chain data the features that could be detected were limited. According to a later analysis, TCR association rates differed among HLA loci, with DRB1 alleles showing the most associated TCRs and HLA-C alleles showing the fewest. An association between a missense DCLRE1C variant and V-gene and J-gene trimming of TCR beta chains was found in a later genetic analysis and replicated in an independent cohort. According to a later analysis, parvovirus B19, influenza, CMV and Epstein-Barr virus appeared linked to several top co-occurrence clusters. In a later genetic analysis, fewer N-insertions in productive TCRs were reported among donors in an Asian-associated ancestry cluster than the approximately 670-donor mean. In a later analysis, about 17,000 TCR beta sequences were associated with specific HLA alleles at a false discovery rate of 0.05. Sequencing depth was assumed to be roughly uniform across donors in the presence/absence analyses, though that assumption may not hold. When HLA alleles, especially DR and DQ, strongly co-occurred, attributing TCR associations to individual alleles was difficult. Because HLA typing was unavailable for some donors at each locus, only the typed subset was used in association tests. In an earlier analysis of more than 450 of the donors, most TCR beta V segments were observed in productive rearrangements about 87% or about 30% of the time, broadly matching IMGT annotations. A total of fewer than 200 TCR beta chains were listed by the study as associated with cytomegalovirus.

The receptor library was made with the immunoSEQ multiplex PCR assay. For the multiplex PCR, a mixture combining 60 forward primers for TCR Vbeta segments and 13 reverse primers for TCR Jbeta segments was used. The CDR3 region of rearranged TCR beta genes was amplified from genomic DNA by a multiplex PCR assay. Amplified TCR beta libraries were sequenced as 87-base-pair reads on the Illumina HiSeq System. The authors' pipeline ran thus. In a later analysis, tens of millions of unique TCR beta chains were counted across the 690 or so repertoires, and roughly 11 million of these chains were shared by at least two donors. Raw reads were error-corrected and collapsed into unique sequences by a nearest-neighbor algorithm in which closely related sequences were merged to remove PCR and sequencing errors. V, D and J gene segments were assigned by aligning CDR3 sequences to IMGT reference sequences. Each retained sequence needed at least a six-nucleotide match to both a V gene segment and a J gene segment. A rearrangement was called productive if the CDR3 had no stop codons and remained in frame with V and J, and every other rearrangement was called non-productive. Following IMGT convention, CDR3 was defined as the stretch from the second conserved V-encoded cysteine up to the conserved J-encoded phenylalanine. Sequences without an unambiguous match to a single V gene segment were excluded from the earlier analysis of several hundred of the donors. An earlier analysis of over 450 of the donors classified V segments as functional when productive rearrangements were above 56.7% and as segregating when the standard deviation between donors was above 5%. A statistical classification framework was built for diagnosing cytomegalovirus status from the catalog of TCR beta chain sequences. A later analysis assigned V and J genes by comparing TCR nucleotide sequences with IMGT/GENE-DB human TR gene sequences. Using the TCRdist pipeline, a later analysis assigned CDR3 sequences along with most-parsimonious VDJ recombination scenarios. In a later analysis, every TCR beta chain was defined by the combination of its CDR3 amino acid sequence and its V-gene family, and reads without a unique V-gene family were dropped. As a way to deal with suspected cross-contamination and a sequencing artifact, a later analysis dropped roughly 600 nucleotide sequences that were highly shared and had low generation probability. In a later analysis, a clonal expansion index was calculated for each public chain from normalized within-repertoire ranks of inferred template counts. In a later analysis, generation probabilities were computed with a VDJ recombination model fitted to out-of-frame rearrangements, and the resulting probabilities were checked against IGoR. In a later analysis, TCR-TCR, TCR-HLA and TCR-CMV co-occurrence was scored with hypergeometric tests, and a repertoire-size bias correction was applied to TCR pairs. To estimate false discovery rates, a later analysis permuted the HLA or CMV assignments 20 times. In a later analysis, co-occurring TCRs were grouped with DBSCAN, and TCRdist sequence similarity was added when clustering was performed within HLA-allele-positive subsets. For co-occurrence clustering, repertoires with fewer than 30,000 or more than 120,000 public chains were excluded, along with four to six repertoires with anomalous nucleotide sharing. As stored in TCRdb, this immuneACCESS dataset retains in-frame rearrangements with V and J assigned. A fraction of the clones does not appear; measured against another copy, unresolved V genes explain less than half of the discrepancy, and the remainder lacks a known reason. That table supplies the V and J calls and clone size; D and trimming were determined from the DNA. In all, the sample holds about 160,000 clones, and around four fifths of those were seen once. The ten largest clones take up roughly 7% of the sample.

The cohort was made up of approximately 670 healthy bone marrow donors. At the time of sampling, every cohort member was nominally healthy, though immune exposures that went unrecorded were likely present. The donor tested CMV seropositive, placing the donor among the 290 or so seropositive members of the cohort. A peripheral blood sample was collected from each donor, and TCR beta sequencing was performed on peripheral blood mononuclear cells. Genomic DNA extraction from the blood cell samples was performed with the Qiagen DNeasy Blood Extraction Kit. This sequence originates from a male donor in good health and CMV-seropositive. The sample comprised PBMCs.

For the CDR3, the sequence is CASSHIVPEKKTDTQYF. The nucleotides read TGCGCCAGCAGCCATATTGTGCCCGAGAAGAAGACAGATACGCAGTATTTT. The V and J segments used are TRBV4-1 and TRBJ2-3, with the D gene not confidently named. Relative to germline, V is 3 bases shorter and J is 3 bases shorter, with 19 bases between their ends. CDR1 and CDR2, per the germline V gene, are MGHRA and YSYEKL. The CDR3 has 17 amino acids, counting the end cysteine and phenylalanine. Only the CDR3 portion is preserved as DNA: 51 bases, with reading frame beginning at the first base.